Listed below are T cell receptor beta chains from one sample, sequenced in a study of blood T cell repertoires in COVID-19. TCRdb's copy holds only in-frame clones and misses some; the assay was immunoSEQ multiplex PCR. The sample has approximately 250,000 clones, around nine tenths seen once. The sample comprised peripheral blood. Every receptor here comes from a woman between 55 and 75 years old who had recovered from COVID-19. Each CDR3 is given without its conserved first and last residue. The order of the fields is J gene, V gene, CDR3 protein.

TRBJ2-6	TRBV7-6	ASSLLGVSGANVLT
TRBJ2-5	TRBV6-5	ATGEVRETQY
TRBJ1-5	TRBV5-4	ASSADRVGQPQH
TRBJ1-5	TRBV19	ASTSTSVGDSTYSNQPQH
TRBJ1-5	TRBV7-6	ASSLGWRDSSNQPQH
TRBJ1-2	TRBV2	ASIRDTENYGYT
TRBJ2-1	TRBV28	ASSFLGQGASEQF
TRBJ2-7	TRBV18	ASSPGQASYEQY
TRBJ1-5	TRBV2	ASRETGLNQPQH
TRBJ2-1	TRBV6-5	ASRPGGGGREQF
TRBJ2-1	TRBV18	ASSRGGRFYNEQF
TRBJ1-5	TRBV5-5	ASSYQGKIQPQH
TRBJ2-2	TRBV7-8	ASSRPGQGAWELF
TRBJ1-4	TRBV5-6	ASSLGLTNEKLF
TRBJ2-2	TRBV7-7	ASKRQENTGELF
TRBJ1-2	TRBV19	ASSTKGRGGKDYGYT
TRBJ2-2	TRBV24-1	ATSAQGRGGELF
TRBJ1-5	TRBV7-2	ASSFWTGRDQPQH
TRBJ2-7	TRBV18	ASSPPRQTSYEQY
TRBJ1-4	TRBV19	ASSPLYSGSEKLF
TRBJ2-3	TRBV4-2	ASSPRGRTSGTDTQY
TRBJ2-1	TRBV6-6	ASSYLRGSSYNEQF
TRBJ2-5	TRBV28	ASRVAGGPVETQY
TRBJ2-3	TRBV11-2	ASSSLAGGPTDTQY